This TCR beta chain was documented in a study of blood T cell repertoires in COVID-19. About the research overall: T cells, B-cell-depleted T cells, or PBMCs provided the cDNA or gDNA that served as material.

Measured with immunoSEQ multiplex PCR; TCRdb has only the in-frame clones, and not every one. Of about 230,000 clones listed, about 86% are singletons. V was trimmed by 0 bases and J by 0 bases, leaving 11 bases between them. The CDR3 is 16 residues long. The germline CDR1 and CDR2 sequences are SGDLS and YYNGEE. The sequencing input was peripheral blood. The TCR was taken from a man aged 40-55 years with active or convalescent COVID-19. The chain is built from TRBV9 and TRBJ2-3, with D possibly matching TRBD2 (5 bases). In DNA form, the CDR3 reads TGTGCCAGCAGCGTAGACGAGGGAACTAGCACAGATACGCAGTATTTT. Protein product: CASSVDEGTSTDTQYF.